These 10 T cell receptor beta chains share one sample of origin, sequenced in a study of cytotoxic CD8 clonotypes in ibrutinib-treated CLL. Method: immunoSEQ multiplex PCR; TCRdb's copy keeps in-frame clones and lacks some. The sample holds 140,000 or so clones; 79% are singletons and the top ten take 9.5% to 15%. The specimen was PBMCs, collected after 12 months of ibrutinib treatment. The receptors were gathered from a human donor with chronic lymphocytic leukemia.

The sample holds a few counts of this clone. The J gene is TRBJ2-5, the V gene TRBV18; TRBD2 aligns across 15 bases. The length of the CDR3 is 17 residues. Germline V CDR1 and CDR2: KGHSH, LQKENI. J was trimmed by 4 bases and V by 6 bases; bases with no gene match: 9. CDR3 sequence (DNA): TGTGCCAGCTCCCCGGGACTAGCGGGAGGTGTTGGAGAGACCCAGTACTTC. Amino acid sequence: CASSPGLAGGVGETQYF. Full variable domain (remainder filled in from reference TRBV18 and TRBJ2-5): NAGVMQNPRHLVRRRGQEARLRCSPMKGHSHVYWYRQLPEEGLKFMVYLQKENIIDESGMPKERFSAEFPKEGPSILRIQQVVRGDSAAYFCASSPGLAGGVGETQYFGPGTRLLVL.

This sequence joins TRBV7-8 and TRBJ2-3; D not resolved. The CDR3 is 14 amino acids. CDR1 is SGHVS, CDR2 FQNEAQ, per germline. V was clipped by 3 bases and J by 4 bases, with 11 bases between them. The CDR3 nucleotides read TGTGCCAGCAGCTTTTTTTCTTTAGCAGATACGCAGTATTTT. Residues: CASSFFSLADTQYF. Full variable domain (remainder filled in from reference TRBV7-8 and TRBJ2-3): GAGVSQSPRYKVAKRGQDVALRCDPISGHVSLFWYQQALGQGPEFLTYFQNEAQLDKSGLPSDRFFAERPEGSVSTLKIQRTQQEDSAVYLCASSFFSLADTQYFGPGTRLTVL.

This chain links TRBV5-6 with TRBJ2-7, with 7 bases aligning to TRBD2. Germline trimming cut 1 base from V and 0 bases from J; bases unmatched to any gene: 1. Germline CDR1 SGHDT, CDR2 YYEEEE. This CDR3 has 14 residues. DNA of the CDR3: TGTGCCAGCAGCTTGACTAGCGACTCCTACGAGCAGTACTTC. Amino acids: CASSLTSDSYEQYF. Full variable domain (missing parts from reference TRBV5-6 and TRBJ2-7): DAGVTQSPTHLIKTRGQQVTLRCSPKSGHDTVSWYQQALGQGPQFIFQYYEEEERQRGNFPDRFSGHQFPNYSSELNVNALLLGDSALYLCASSLTSDSYEQYFGPGTRLTVT.

V usage is TRBV5-1 and J usage is TRBJ1-1, with D uncertain. V lost 5 bases, J lost 3 bases, and 5 bases lay in between. CDR1 and CDR2 from the germline V gene are SGHRS and YFSETQ. CDR3 length equals 11 residues. CDR3 sequence reads: CASSRDTEAFF. DNA of the CDR3: TGCGCCAGCAGTCGGGACACTGAAGCTTTCTTT.

This clone was seen a handful of times. This sequence joins TRBV6-5 and TRBJ2-7; 9 positions match TRBD1. This CDR3 is built from 15 residues. The V gene end was trimmed by 6 bases and the J gene end by 2 bases; junction bases not matched to a gene: 8. In germline, CDR1 is MNHEY, CDR2 SVGAGI. The CDR3 region has the DNA TGTGCCAGCAGCTTTACCGGGACAGGGACCTACGAGCAGTACTTC. As protein: CASSFTGTGTYEQYF.

The V call is TRBV5-4, the J call TRBJ2-7; 11 nucleotides agree with TRBD2. V shed 4 bases, J shed 12 bases, and the junction held 6 bases outside the gene matches. CDR1 SGHNT and CDR2 YYREEE come from the germline V gene (reference sequence). CDR3 length: 12 amino acids. CDR3 DNA: TGTGCCAGCAGCCTAACTAGCGGGAGACCGTACTTC. Residues: CASSLTSGRPYF.

This clone was detected once. This chain uses TRBV5-4 with TRBJ1-1; no clear D. The V and J ends lost 3 bases and 0 bases respectively, with 6 bases between them. The CDR3 totals 13 residues. CDR1 is SGHNT and CDR2 is YYREEE in the germline V gene (reference sequence). CDR3: CASSSGVNTEAFF. CDR3 DNA: TGTGCCAGCAGCTCGGGTGTGAACACTGAAGCTTTCTTT.

The chain carries TRBV29-1 and TRBJ2-1; perhaps TRBD2 as D (5 bases). The CDR3 covers 13 residues. Trimming stripped 4 bases from V and 2 bases from J, with 9 bases between. Germline CDR1 is SQVTM and CDR2 is ANQGSEA. The CDR3 region has the DNA TGCAGCGTTGGCGGGCAAGCCTACAATGAGCAGTTCTTC. Its translation is CSVGGQAYNEQFF.

V and J are TRBV28 and TRBJ2-1, with D possibly being TRBD2 (6 bases). Germline CDR1 and CDR2: MDHEN and SYDVKM. Trimming stripped 4 bases from V and 8 bases from J, with 21 bases between. The length of the CDR3 is 16 residues. CDR3 sequence (DNA): TGTGCCAGCAGTTCGGAGAGGGGCCTTAGCGGTTATGAGCAGTTCTTC. This codes for CASSSERGLSGYEQFF.

The chain uses TRBV15 and TRBJ1-4; TRBD1 might be the D (6 bases). The CDR3 runs 14 residues. In germline, CDR1 is LNHNV, CDR2 YYDKDF (reference sequence). The V end was cut by 1 base, the J end by 7 bases, with 10 bases between. The CDR3 nucleotides read TGTGCCACCAGCAGAGGGGGGCATTCTGAAAAACTGTTTTTT. Its translation: CATSRGGHSEKLFF.